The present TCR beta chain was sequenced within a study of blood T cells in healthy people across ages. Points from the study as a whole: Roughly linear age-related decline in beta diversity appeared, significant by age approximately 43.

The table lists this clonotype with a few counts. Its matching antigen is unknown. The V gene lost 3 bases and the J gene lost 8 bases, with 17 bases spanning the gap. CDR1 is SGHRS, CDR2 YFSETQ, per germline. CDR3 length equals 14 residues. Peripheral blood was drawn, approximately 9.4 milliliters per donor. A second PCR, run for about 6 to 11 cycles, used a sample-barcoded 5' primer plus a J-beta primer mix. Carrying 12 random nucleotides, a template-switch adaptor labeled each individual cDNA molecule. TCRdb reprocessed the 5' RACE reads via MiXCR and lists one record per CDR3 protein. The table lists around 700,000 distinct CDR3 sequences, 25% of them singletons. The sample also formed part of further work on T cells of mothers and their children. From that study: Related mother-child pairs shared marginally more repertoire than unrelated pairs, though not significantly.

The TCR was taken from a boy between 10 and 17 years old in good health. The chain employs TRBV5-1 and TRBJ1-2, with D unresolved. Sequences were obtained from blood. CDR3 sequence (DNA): TGCGCCAGCAGCTCGGCCAGCAGTTACATCGGCTACACCTTC. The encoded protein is CASSSASSYIGYTF.